This is a list of T cell receptor beta chains from one sample in a study of cytomegalovirus exposure and HLA in healthy donors. Clones were sequenced by immunoSEQ multiplex PCR, and TCRdb holds only the in-frame ones, with some missing. This sample has roughly 180,000 clones; 65% to 80% occur once, and the top ten carry about 2.5%. Sample: PBMCs. The receptor source for this set is a woman aged 25 to 39 in good health and CMV-seropositive. Both conserved end residues are part of each CDR3. Fields, in order: D gene, clone size, J gene, V gene, CDR3 protein, CDR3 DNA. D genes are given only for firm matches. Clone size appears in some rows only: once, few, many, or a class for an expanded clone.

d_gene: -
abundance: -
j_gene: TRBJ1-5
v_gene: TRBV7-2
CDR3aa: CASSGRGGQPQHF
CDR3nt: TGTGCCAGCAGCGGACGGGGGGGACAGCCCCAGCATTTT

d_gene: TRBD1
abundance: -
j_gene: TRBJ2-7
v_gene: TRBV7-2
CDR3aa: CASSSGTGRNEQYF
CDR3nt: TGTGCCAGCAGCTCTGGGACAGGGAGAAACGAGCAGTACTTC

d_gene: -
abundance: -
j_gene: TRBJ2-4
v_gene: TRBV27
CDR3aa: CASRPGVAKNIQYF
CDR3nt: TGTGCCAGCAGACCCGGGGTAGCCAAAAACATTCAGTACTTC

d_gene: TRBD1
abundance: -
j_gene: TRBJ1-4
v_gene: TRBV19
CDR3aa: CASSGRTGLNEKLFF
CDR3nt: TGTGCCAGTAGTGGCAGGACAGGGCTTAATGAAAAACTGTTTTTT

d_gene: -
abundance: -
j_gene: TRBJ2-7
v_gene: TRBV6-5
CDR3aa: CASTRGTSLEQYF
CDR3nt: TGTGCCAGCACCAGAGGGACATCCCTGGAGCAGTACTTC

d_gene: -
abundance: few
j_gene: TRBJ1-2
v_gene: TRBV28
CDR3aa: CASSLWAVNYGYTF
CDR3nt: TGTGCCAGCAGTTTATGGGCGGTTAACTATGGCTACACCTTC

d_gene: -
abundance: -
j_gene: TRBJ1-2
v_gene: TRBV18
CDR3aa: CASSPGGIGHTF
CDR3nt: TGTGCCAGCTCACCGGGAGGGATTGGCCACACCTTC

d_gene: TRBD2
abundance: few
j_gene: TRBJ2-2
v_gene: TRBV4-1
CDR3aa: CASSTRGDNTGELFF
CDR3nt: TGCGCCAGCAGCACCCGGGGGGACAACACCGGGGAGCTGTTTTTT

d_gene: -
abundance: few
j_gene: TRBJ1-5
v_gene: TRBV6-5
CDR3aa: CASSETGVNQPQHF
CDR3nt: TGTGCCAGCAGTGAAACGGGGGTTAATCAGCCCCAGCATTTT

d_gene: -
abundance: -
j_gene: TRBJ2-1
v_gene: TRBV6-6
CDR3aa: CASTTDTVYNEQFF
CDR3nt: TGTGCCAGCACCACGGACACTGTCTACAATGAGCAGTTCTTC

d_gene: TRBD2
abundance: -
j_gene: TRBJ2-1
v_gene: TRBV7-9
CDR3aa: CASSGLAGSSYNEQFF
CDR3nt: TGTGCCAGCAGTGGACTAGCGGGTAGCTCCTACAATGAGCAGTTCTTC

d_gene: TRBD1
abundance: -
j_gene: TRBJ1-2
v_gene: TRBV27
CDR3aa: CASSSLGTGVRGYTF
CDR3nt: TGTGCCAGCAGTTCACTCGGGACAGGGGTGAGGGGCTACACCTTC

d_gene: -
abundance: -
j_gene: TRBJ2-2
v_gene: TRBV19
CDR3aa: CASSTRVTNTGELFF
CDR3nt: TGTGCCAGTAGTACCAGGGTCACGAACACCGGGGAGCTGTTTTTT

d_gene: -
abundance: few
j_gene: TRBJ2-4
v_gene: TRBV27
CDR3aa: CASVGGGGAKNIQYF
CDR3nt: TGTGCCAGCGTAGGGGGTGGGGGAGCCAAAAACATTCAGTACTTC

d_gene: -
abundance: few
j_gene: TRBJ1-1
v_gene: TRBV28
CDR3aa: CASILRLSRDRRNTEAFF
CDR3nt: TGTGCCAGCATTCTTCGGTTGAGTCGCGACAGGCGGAACACTGAAGCTTTCTTT

d_gene: TRBD1
abundance: -
j_gene: TRBJ1-4
v_gene: TRBV19
CDR3aa: CASSPQGGRRKLFF
CDR3nt: TGTGCCAGTAGTCCGCAGGGGGGAAGGAGGAAACTGTTTTTT

d_gene: TRBD2
abundance: -
j_gene: TRBJ2-1
v_gene: TRBV11-2
CDR3aa: CASSLASGGTNEQFF
CDR3nt: TGTGCCAGCAGCTTAGCTAGCGGGGGGACAAATGAGCAGTTCTTC

d_gene: -
abundance: -
j_gene: TRBJ1-2
v_gene: TRBV28
CDR3aa: CASRFFRVPRGYTF
CDR3nt: TGTGCCAGCAGATTTTTCCGGGTCCCCCGAGGCTACACCTTC

d_gene: TRBD2
abundance: few
j_gene: TRBJ2-1
v_gene: TRBV7-9
CDR3aa: CATSSSSGGALNEQFF
CDR3nt: TGTGCCACCAGTTCTTCTAGCGGGGGGGCCCTGAATGAGCAGTTCTTC

d_gene: TRBD1
abundance: -
j_gene: TRBJ2-7
v_gene: TRBV18
CDR3aa: CASSPGQGRYEQYF
CDR3nt: TGTGCCAGCTCACCGGGACAGGGAAGATACGAGCAGTACTTC

d_gene: TRBD1
abundance: -
j_gene: TRBJ1-2
v_gene: TRBV9
CDR3aa: CASSVEQGEGYGYTF
CDR3nt: TGTGCCAGCAGCGTAGAACAGGGGGAGGGCTATGGCTACACCTTC

d_gene: TRBD1
abundance: -
j_gene: TRBJ1-2
v_gene: TRBV5-1
CDR3aa: CASSSTGGNGYTF
CDR3nt: TGCGCCAGCAGCTCTACAGGGGGCAATGGCTACACCTTC

d_gene: TRBD2
abundance: -
j_gene: TRBJ2-5
v_gene: TRBV7-2
CDR3aa: CASSSSGTSGGIETQYF
CDR3nt: TGTGCCAGCAGCTCCTCCGGGACTAGCGGGGGGATAGAGACCCAGTACTTC

d_gene: TRBD1
abundance: -
j_gene: TRBJ1-2
v_gene: TRBV27
CDR3aa: CASSLTPYTGGTEYGYTF
CDR3nt: TGTGCCAGCAGTTTAACCCCTTACACAGGGGGCACTGAGTATGGCTACACCTTC

d_gene: TRBD2
abundance: once
j_gene: TRBJ2-1
v_gene: TRBV5-1
CDR3aa: CASSLALAGGSEQFF
CDR3nt: TGCGCCAGCAGCTTGGCACTAGCGGGGGGCAGTGAGCAGTTCTTC

d_gene: -
abundance: -
j_gene: TRBJ1-3
v_gene: TRBV6-6
CDR3aa: CASSPGQISGNTIYF
CDR3nt: TGTGCCAGCAGCCCGGGTCAGATCTCTGGAAACACCATATATTTT

d_gene: -
abundance: -
j_gene: TRBJ2-6
v_gene: TRBV19
CDR3aa: CASGVEAGANVLTF
CDR3nt: TGTGCCAGCGGAGTCGAGGCTGGGGCCAACGTCCTGACTTTC

d_gene: TRBD2
abundance: -
j_gene: TRBJ2-1
v_gene: TRBV18
CDR3aa: CASSLLTSGGSWDEQFF
CDR3nt: TGTGCCAGCTCACTTCTTACTAGCGGGGGGAGCTGGGATGAGCAGTTCTTC

d_gene: TRBD2
abundance: -
j_gene: TRBJ2-3
v_gene: TRBV2
CDR3aa: CASGLAGGTDTQYF
CDR3nt: TGTGCCAGCGGACTAGCGGGGGGCACAGATACGCAGTATTTT

d_gene: -
abundance: -
j_gene: TRBJ2-7
v_gene: TRBV5-1
CDR3aa: CASSLDGLVSEQYF
CDR3nt: TGCGCCAGCAGCTTGGATGGACTTGTGAGCGAGCAGTACTTC

d_gene: -
abundance: -
j_gene: TRBJ2-6
v_gene: TRBV28
CDR3aa: CASSSQGSGANGLTF
CDR3nt: TGTGCCAGCAGTTCGCAGGGTAGTGGGGCCAACGGCCTGACTTTC

d_gene: TRBD1
abundance: -
j_gene: TRBJ1-6
v_gene: TRBV27
CDR3aa: CASSSDRSYSPLHF
CDR3nt: TGTGCCAGCAGCTCGGACAGGTCCTATTCACCCCTCCACTTT

d_gene: TRBD1
abundance: -
j_gene: TRBJ1-6
v_gene: TRBV5-4
CDR3aa: CASSLHDRDSPLHF
CDR3nt: TGTGCCAGCAGCCTCCATGACAGGGACTCACCCCTCCACTTT

d_gene: -
abundance: -
j_gene: TRBJ1-5
v_gene: TRBV6-5
CDR3aa: CASSRSKGSSQHF
CDR3nt: TGTGCCAGCAGTCGCTCGAAGGGGTCGAGCCAGCATTTT

d_gene: -
abundance: -
j_gene: TRBJ1-3
v_gene: TRBV15
CDR3aa: CATSRRVRGNTIYF
CDR3nt: TGTGCCACCAGCAGGAGGGTGAGGGGAAACACCATATATTTT

d_gene: TRBD2
abundance: -
j_gene: TRBJ2-5
v_gene: TRBV28
CDR3aa: CASRLHGSGVTETQYF
CDR3nt: TGTGCCAGCAGACTCCACGGGAGCGGGGTAACGGAGACCCAGTACTTC

d_gene: -
abundance: -
j_gene: TRBJ1-1
v_gene: TRBV9
CDR3aa: CASSVAPGNTEAFF
CDR3nt: TGTGCCAGCAGCGTAGCTCCAGGTAACACTGAAGCTTTCTTT

d_gene: TRBD1
abundance: -
j_gene: TRBJ1-2
v_gene: TRBV6-1
CDR3aa: CASSRDRVNGYTF
CDR3nt: TGTGCCAGCTCAAGGGACAGGGTGAACGGCTACACCTTC

d_gene: -
abundance: few
j_gene: TRBJ2-1
v_gene: TRBV27
CDR3aa: CASSLSAGAFWGEQFF
CDR3nt: TGTGCCAGCAGTTTATCTGCGGGGGCCTTTTGGGGTGAGCAGTTCTTC

d_gene: TRBD1
abundance: -
j_gene: TRBJ1-1
v_gene: TRBV9
CDR3aa: CASSEGTGANTEAFF
CDR3nt: TGTGCCAGCAGCGAGGGGACAGGGGCCAACACTGAAGCTTTCTTT

d_gene: TRBD2
abundance: -
j_gene: TRBJ2-1
v_gene: TRBV5-6
CDR3aa: CASSLPGLASEQFF
CDR3nt: TGTGCCAGCAGCTTACCGGGACTAGCCTCTGAGCAGTTCTTC

d_gene: -
abundance: -
j_gene: TRBJ2-7
v_gene: TRBV11-2
CDR3aa: CASTVAGNEQYF
CDR3nt: TGTGCCAGCACCGTAGCAGGGAACGAGCAGTACTTC

d_gene: -
abundance: -
j_gene: TRBJ2-1
v_gene: TRBV4-2
CDR3aa: CASSQGLEQFF
CDR3nt: TGTGCCAGCAGCCAGGGCTTGGAGCAGTTCTTC

d_gene: TRBD2
abundance: -
j_gene: TRBJ2-1
v_gene: TRBV6-5
CDR3aa: CASSRTSHGEQFF
CDR3nt: TGTGCCAGCAGTAGGACTAGCCATGGTGAGCAGTTCTTC

d_gene: TRBD1
abundance: few
j_gene: TRBJ2-2
v_gene: TRBV11-2
CDR3aa: CASSSGDRGNAAGELFF
CDR3nt: TGTGCCAGCAGCTCCGGGGACAGGGGAAATGCGGCCGGGGAGCTGTTTTTT